This T cell receptor beta chain was obtained from a study of PD-1 blockade in mismatch repair-deficient tumors. Study findings and constraints: Tumor-resident clones, often absent from pretreatment blood, expanded after pembrolizumab and then contracted.

This CDR3 has 12 residues. V was clipped by 11 bases and J by 2 bases, with 10 bases between them. The germline V gene encodes CDR1 ENHRY and CDR2 SYGVKD. In regard to this clone: The antigen remains undetermined.

The TCR-sequenced patients were three responders to pembrolizumab. TCRdb keeps only in-frame clones here, not all; method: immunoSEQ multiplex PCR. The sample has 65,000 to 80,000 clones; approximately 80% are singletons. The specimen comprised peripheral blood, sampled 2 weeks after starting pembrolizumab. This receptor was taken from an adult with mismatch repair-deficient cancer. The J gene is TRBJ2-1, the V gene TRBV10-3; D might be TRBD2 (6 bases). This CDR3 reads CASREAYNEQFF. The CDR3 nucleotides are TGTGCCTCGAGGGAGGCCTACAATGAGCAGTTCTTC.